This TCR beta chain comes out of a study of cytomegalovirus exposure and HLA in healthy donors. Study-wide results and limits: Clusters of TCRs from the first cohort tended to co-occur in the 90 to 150 validation repertoires (as a later analysis found). Most TCR sequences proved rare, with some public TCRs found in many donors. The study labeled about 160 TCR beta chains cytomegalovirus-associated.

As to this clone: Its antigen is still unknown.

The table came from immunoSEQ multiplex PCR; TCRdb's copy has only in-frame clones and leaves some out. The sample records over 200,000 clones, about nine tenths being singletons. CDR3 length equals 16 residues. After removal of 6 bases from V and 0 bases from J, the junction contained 7 bases not matched to a gene. Germline V CDR1 and CDR2: MDHEN, SYDVKM. The gene calls are TRBV28 and TRBJ2-1; 8 bases match TRBD2. The TCR was taken from a woman between 18 and 29 years old in good health and CMV-seropositive. Sample: PBMCs. CDR3: CASRSSSGSSYNEQFF. The CDR3 DNA reads as TGTGCCAGCAGAAGCTCAAGCGGGAGCTCCTACAATGAGCAGTTCTTC.